One T cell receptor beta chain is described in this entry. These data are taken from a study of blood T cells in healthy people across ages. This CDR3 comprises 14 residues. V lost 4 bases and J 5 bases, leaving 16 bases between the germline ends. Germline-derived CDR1 and CDR2 are SGDLS and YYNGEE. The second PCR ran about 6 to 12 cycles with a sample-barcoded 5' primer and J-beta primers. TCRdb re-called the 5' RACE reads with MiXCR, one entry per CDR3 protein. The table includes approximately 800,000 distinct CDR3 sequences, 20% to 25% detected once. The same data also went into a second study, on T cells of mothers and their children. That report adds: Reads recorded for TCR beta CDR3 numbered over 9 million per mother and about 3 million per child.

The TCR was taken from a boy between 5 and 17 years old in good health. Sequencing used blood. The chain joins TRBV9 to TRBJ2-7; D not resolved. The CDR3 spells CASSLDGVSDEQYF. The CDR3 DNA is TGTGCCAGCAGCCTCGATGGGGTAAGCGACGAGCAGTACTTC.